What follows are 22 T cell receptor beta chains derived from one specimen sequenced in a study of cytomegalovirus exposure and HLA in healthy donors. Profiled with immunoSEQ multiplex PCR; TCRdb holds only in-frame clones, not every one. The data contain fewer than 250,000 clones, roughly 84% of them singletons. The source material was PBMCs. These receptors all come from a woman in her 30s in good health and CMV-seropositive.

CDR3 loop: CAWSVGGRSPTGELFF. CDR3 coding DNA: TGTGCCTGGAGTGTGGGGGGGAGGTCCCCAACCGGGGAGCTGTTTTTT. V and J are TRBV30 and TRBJ2-2; 7 bases line up with TRBD2. CDR3 length equals 16 residues. The V gene end was trimmed by 0 bases and the J gene end by 5 bases; junction bases not matched to a gene: 9. Germline loops: CDR1 GTSNPN, CDR2 SVGIG (reference sequence). Full variable domain (missing parts from reference TRBV30 and TRBJ2-2): SQTIHQWPATLVQPVGSPLSLECTVEGTSNPNLYWYRQAAGRGLQLLFYSVGIGQISSEVPQNLSASRPQDRQFILSSKKLLLSDSGFYLCAWSVGGRSPTGELFFGEGSRLTVL.

The rearrangement links TRBV10-3 to TRBJ1-2, with a possible D match to TRBD1 (5 bases). V gave up 7 bases and J gave up 4 bases, with 13 bases separating them. The CDR3 is 13 residues long. The germline CDR1 and CDR2 sequences are ENHRY and SYGVKD. The CDR3 DNA follows: TGTGCCATCAAAGGGGAACAGGTCTATGGCTACACCTTC. Translated: CAIKGEQVYGYTF.

The genes are TRBV18 and TRBJ2-7; 11 bases align to TRBD2. The J segment lost 6 bases and the V segment lost 3 bases, leaving 7 bases of the junction unmatched. The CDR3 sequence is 15 residues long. Looked up from germline, CDR1 is KGHSH and CDR2 is LQKENI. The CDR3 loop reads CASSPTSGSNREQYF. The DNA of the CDR3 is TGTGCCAGCTCACCCACTAGCGGGAGTAACCGCGAGCAGTACTTC.

This chain joins TRBV15 and TRBJ1-5; maybe TRBD1 (6 bases). V lost 11 bases and J 5 bases, leaving 22 bases between the germline ends. From germline, CDR1 is LNHNV and CDR2 YYDKDF (reference sequence). This CDR3 is built from 15 residues. The CDR3: CALPLGQKLDQPQHF. The CDR3 DNA sequence: TGTGCCCTACCCCTGGGACAAAAATTAGATCAGCCCCAGCATTTT.

The chain employs TRBV28 and TRBJ2-3, with D possibly TRBD2 on 6 matching bases. From germline, CDR1 is MDHEN and CDR2 SYDVKM. V was cut by 6 bases and J by 1 base, with 14 bases left in between. The CDR3 has 15 amino acids. CDR3 nucleotide sequence: TGTGCCAGCAGCGGGAGCAGGGAACGCACAGATACGCAGTATTTT. Translation: CASSGSRERTDTQYF.

This rearrangement joins TRBV9 to TRBJ2-7; D is unresolved. The germline V gene encodes CDR1 SGDLS and CDR2 YYNGEE. CDR3 length equals 13 residues. V was clipped by 4 bases and J by 0 bases, with 8 bases between them. DNA for the CDR3: TGTGCCAGCAGCCGCGCCGGCTCCTACGAGCAGTACTTC. It yields the protein CASSRAGSYEQYF.

This rearrangement joins TRBV6-1 to TRBJ1-5; TRBD1 matches 7 bases. The CDR3 covers 13 residues. Germline-derived CDR1 and CDR2 are MNHNS and SASEGT. Losses at the gene ends were 4 bases for V and 5 bases for J; bases not matched to a gene: 2. The CDR3 DNA reads TGTGCCAGCAGTGTGCAGGGGGATCAGCCCCAGCATTTT. Translating gives CASSVQGDQPQHF.

The chain carries TRBV28 and TRBJ2-1; TRBD2 is a possible D gene (5 bases). The germline V gene has CDR1 MDHEN and CDR2 SYDVKM. V gave up 4 bases and J gave up 8 bases, with 15 bases separating them. This CDR3 has 14 residues. CDR3 DNA: TGTGCCAGCAGTTCACCGGGATTTGTCGATGAGCAGTTCTTC. It codes for CASSSPGFVDEQFF.

The V call is TRBV2, the J call TRBJ2-7, with a possible D match to TRBD2 (7 bases). The CDR3 is made up of 13 amino acids. V shed 8 bases and J shed 2 bases, with 13 bases lying between them. CDR1 and CDR2 from the germline V gene are SNHLY and FYNNEI. Here the CDR3 DNA reads TGTGCCAGCTTTGCGGGGGACACCTACGAGCAGTACTTC. Residues: CASFAGDTYEQYF.

V usage is TRBV6-1 and J usage is TRBJ1-5; D is unclear. Trimming removed 5 bases from V and 5 bases from J, with 10 bases in between. CDR3 length: 13 amino acids. Looked up from germline, CDR1 is MNHNS and CDR2 is SASEGT. The CDR3 loop is CASSLNTYQPQHF. In DNA, the CDR3 is TGTGCCAGCAGTTTAAACACCTATCAGCCCCAGCATTTT.

The V gene is TRBV27, the J gene TRBJ2-7; 8 bases match TRBD2. Per germline, CDR1 MNHEY and CDR2 SMNVEV (reference sequence). This CDR3 has 15 amino acids. V lost 5 bases, J lost 2 bases, and 8 bases stayed unmatched. The CDR3 spells CASSLLAERTYEQYF. CDR3 nucleotide sequence: TGTGCCAGCAGTCTACTAGCGGAAAGAACCTACGAGCAGTACTTC.

The rearrangement links TRBV6-5 to TRBJ2-1; D tentatively reads TRBD1 or TRBD2 (6 bases each). V lost 6 bases and J lost 4, with 16 bases in between. Germline V gene data show CDR1 as MNHEY and CDR2 as SVGAGI. The CDR3 consists of 15 residues. The CDR3 sequence is CASSREGGRYNEQFF. The CDR3 region has the DNA TGTGCCAGCAGCCGCGAGGGGGGCCGGTACAATGAGCAGTTCTTC.

The chain is built from TRBV13 and TRBJ1-4; 11 bases map to TRBD1. CDR3 size: 18 residues. Germline V gives CDR1 PRHDT, CDR2 FYEKMQ (reference sequence). V was pared by 1 base and J by 3 bases, with 7 bases of the junction left unmatched. The CDR3 is CASSLVGRGQGANEKLFF. CDR3 sequence (DNA): TGTGCCAGCAGCTTAGTTGGTCGGGGACAGGGGGCTAATGAAAAACTGTTTTTT.

The chain uses TRBV7-2 and TRBJ1-2; a possible D gene is TRBD1 (5 bases). The germline CDR1 and CDR2 sequences are SGHTA and FQGNSA. V lost 3 bases and J 8 bases, leaving 10 bases between the germline ends. The length of the CDR3 is 12 residues. The CDR3 DNA follows: TGTGCCAGCAGCTTTGTAAGGGACGGCTACACCTTC. Translating it yields CASSFVRDGYTF.

V usage is TRBV7-2 and J usage is TRBJ2-7, with TRBD2 identical over 11 bases. J lost 4 bases, V lost 5 bases, and 10 bases had no gene match. CDR1 is SGHTA and CDR2 is FQGNSA in the germline V gene. The CDR3 extends over 16 amino acids. The chain's CDR3 is CASSVRSGLAVYEQYF. DNA of the CDR3: TGTGCCAGCAGCGTCCGCTCGGGACTAGCGGTATACGAGCAGTACTTC.

In nucleotides, the CDR3 is TGTGCCAGCAGTCCGCGACAGAGCTCCTACAATGAGCAGTTCTTC. It encodes CASSPRQSSYNEQFF. The chain employs TRBV27 and TRBJ2-1; D is perhaps TRBD1 (5 bases). There are 15 residues in the CDR3. The germline V and J ends were trimmed by 5 bases and 0 bases, with 11 bases remaining between them. Per germline, CDR1 MNHEY and CDR2 SMNVEV (reference sequence).

The J gene is TRBJ1-5, the V gene TRBV19; TRBD1 matches at 9 bases. The CDR3 has 17 amino acids. Per the germline V gene, CDR1 is LNHDA and CDR2 is SQIVND (reference sequence). V gave up 3 bases and J gave up 3 bases; unmatched junction bases: 9. For the CDR3, the DNA is TGTGCCAGTAGTATCGGACAGGGGCCGGCTACCAATCAGCCCCAGCATTTT. This sequence encodes CASSIGQGPATNQPQHF.

The chain combines TRBV27 with TRBJ2-7, with 9 bases identical to TRBD2. The CDR3 runs to 17 residues. CDR1 and CDR2 (germline): MNHEY, SMNVEV (reference sequence). After removal of 6 bases from V and 4 bases from J, the junction contained 16 bases not matched to a gene. The CDR3: CASRKAGGPVWWYEQYF. In DNA, the CDR3 is TGTGCCAGCAGGAAGGCGGGAGGGCCTGTTTGGTGGTACGAGCAGTACTTC.

J is TRBJ2-3 and V is TRBV10-3, with a tentative D call TRBD2 (5 bases). Germline V CDR1 and CDR2: ENHRY, SYGVKD. Deletions cut 6 bases from V and 6 bases from J, with 16 bases between. This CDR3 has 14 amino acids. CDR3 in amino acids: CAIRDDSPGDTQYF. CDR3 nucleotides: TGTGCCATCAGGGATGACTCACCGGGGGATACGCAGTATTTT.

The gene calls are TRBV9 and TRBJ2-7, with 13 bases fitting TRBD2. V lost 4 bases to trimming and J lost 9 bases; unmatched junction nucleotides: 10. The length of the CDR3 is 15 residues. Germline V lookup: CDR1 SGDLS, CDR2 YYNGEE. CDR3 DNA sequence: TGTGCCAGCAGCCAGTTCGGACTAGCGGGAGTGGCGCAGTACTTC. Its translation: CASSQFGLAGVAQYF.

The chain joins TRBV5-1 to TRBJ2-2; tentatively, D is TRBD2 (5 bases). The CDR3 spans 15 residues. The V and J ends lost 0 bases and 3 bases respectively, with 9 bases between them. CDR1 and CDR2 from the germline V gene are SGHRS and YFSETQ. Here the CDR3 reads CASSLEGRHTGELFF. As DNA, the CDR3 is TGCGCCAGCAGCTTGGAAGGGAGACACACCGGGGAGCTGTTTTTT.

This chain links TRBV4-3 with TRBJ2-1, with D unclear. Germline V gene lookup returns CDR1 LGHNA and CDR2 YSLEER. The CDR3 is 18 amino acids. The V and J ends lost 1 base and 1 base respectively, with 17 bases between them. The CDR3 is CASSQGRHLKSSYNEQFF. CDR3 coding DNA: TGCGCCAGCAGCCAAGGGCGACACCTAAAATCGTCCTACAATGAGCAGTTCTTC.